One and the same sample provided the 4 T cell receptor beta chains below, sequenced in a study of blood T cell repertoires in COVID-19. TCRdb's copy holds only in-frame clones and misses some; the assay was immunoSEQ multiplex PCR. The sample has 150,000 to 200,000 clones; about 88% are singletons. Sequencing was carried out using peripheral blood. These receptors all come from a man between 18 and 29 years old with acute or convalescent COVID-19.

This rearrangement joins TRBV19 to TRBJ2-4, with D tentatively TRBD1 (5 bases). V lost 2 bases, J lost 9 bases, and 20 bases lay in between. Germline lookup yields CDR1 LNHDA and CDR2 SQIVND (reference sequence). The CDR3 spans 16 residues. As DNA, the CDR3 is TGTGCCAGTAGTATATGGGTCGGGCAGGGTAGGGGCATTCAGTACTTC. Translation: CASSIWVGQGRGIQYF. The variable domain in full, with the rest retrieved from reference TRBV19 and TRBJ2-4, is DGGITQSPKYLFRKEGQNVTLSCEQNLNHDAMYWYRQDPGQGLRLIYYSQIVNDFQKGDIAEGYSVSREKKESFPLTVTSAQKNPTAFYLCASSIWVGQGRGIQYFGAGTRLSVL.

The rearrangement joins TRBV27 to TRBJ1-2, with TRBD1 matching over 12 bases. This CDR3 region has 15 residues. Germline V CDR1 and CDR2: MNHEY, SMNVEV (reference sequence). V shed 4 bases, J shed 8 bases, and the junction held 8 bases outside the gene matches. CDR3 in DNA: TGTGCCAGCAGTTCTGGGACAGGGGGCGGACTAGGCTACACCTTC. Translating it yields CASSSGTGGGLGYTF.

V gene TRBV11-3 combines with J gene TRBJ2-1; 7 nucleotides line up with TRBD2. There are 14 residues in the CDR3. Trimming took 5 bases from V and 1 from J; bases not matched to a gene: 2. Germline loops: CDR1 SGHNT, CDR2 YENEEA. This CDR3 is CASSGGESYNEQFF. CDR3 sequence (DNA): TGTGCCAGCAGCGGGGGGGAATCCTACAATGAGCAGTTCTTC.

This sequence joins TRBV11-2 and TRBJ2-2; D call uncertain. CDR3 size: 16 residues. V was trimmed by 2 bases and J by 0 bases, leaving 10 bases between them. Germline-derived CDR1 and CDR2 are SGHAT and FQNNGV. Here the CDR3 DNA reads TGTGCCAGCAGCTTATTTCGAACGGCGAACACCGGGGAGCTGTTTTTT. Translating gives CASSLFRTANTGELFF.